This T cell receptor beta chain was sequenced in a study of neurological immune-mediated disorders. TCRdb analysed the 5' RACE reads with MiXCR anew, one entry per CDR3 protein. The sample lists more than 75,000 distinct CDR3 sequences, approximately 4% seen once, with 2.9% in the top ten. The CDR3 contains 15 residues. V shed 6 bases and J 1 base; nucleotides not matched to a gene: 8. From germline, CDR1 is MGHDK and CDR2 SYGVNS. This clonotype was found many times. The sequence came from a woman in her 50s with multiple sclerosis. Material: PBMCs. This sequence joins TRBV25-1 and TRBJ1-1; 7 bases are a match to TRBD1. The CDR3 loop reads CASRQTGFKNTEAFF. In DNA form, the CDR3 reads TGTGCCAGCAGGCAGACAGGGTTTAAGAACACTGAAGCTTTCTTT.